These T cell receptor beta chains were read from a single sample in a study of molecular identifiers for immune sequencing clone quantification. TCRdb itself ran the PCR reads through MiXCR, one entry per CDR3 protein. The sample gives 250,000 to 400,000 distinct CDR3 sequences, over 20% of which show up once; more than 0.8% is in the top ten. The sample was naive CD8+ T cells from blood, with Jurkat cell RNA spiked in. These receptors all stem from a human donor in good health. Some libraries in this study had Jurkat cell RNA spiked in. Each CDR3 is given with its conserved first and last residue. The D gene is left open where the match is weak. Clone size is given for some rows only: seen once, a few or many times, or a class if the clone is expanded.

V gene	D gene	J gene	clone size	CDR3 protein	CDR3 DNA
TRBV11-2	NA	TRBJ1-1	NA	CASNLDLGSNTEAFF	TGTGCTAGCAACTTAGATCTTGGGAGTAACACTGAAGCTTTCTTT
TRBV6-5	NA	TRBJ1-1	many	CASSYSTGRRAEAFF	TGTGCCAGCAGTTACTCCACAGGGAGGAGGGCTGAAGCTTTCTTT
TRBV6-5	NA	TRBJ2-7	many	CASSYSAGDYEQYF	TGTGCCAGCAGTTACTCTGCAGGGGACTACGAGCAGTACTTC
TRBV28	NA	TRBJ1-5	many	CASSLEQGHSNQPQHF	TGTGCCAGCAGTTTGGAACAGGGTCATAGCAATCAGCCCCAGCATTTT
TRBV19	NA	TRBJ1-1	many	CASSIVGDTEAFF	TGTGCCAGTAGTATAGTGGGGGACACTGAAGCTTTCTTT
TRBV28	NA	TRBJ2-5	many	CASSDQVTQYF	TGTGCCAGCAGCGACCAAGTGACCCAGTACTTC
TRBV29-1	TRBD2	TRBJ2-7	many	CSVGGLAGGYEQYF	TGCAGCGTTGGAGGGCTAGCGGGAGGGTACGAGCAGTACTTC
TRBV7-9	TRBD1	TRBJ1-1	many	CASSYGRGPTEAFF	TGTGCCAGCAGCTATGGCAGGGGGCCCACTGAAGCTTTCTTT
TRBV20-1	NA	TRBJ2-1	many	CSARPLTYNEQFF	TGCAGTGCTAGACCATTGACCTACAATGAGCAGTTCTTC
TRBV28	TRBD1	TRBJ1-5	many	CASSLAPRDRGNQPQHF	TGTGCCAGCAGTTTAGCCCCCCGGGACAGGGGAAATCAGCCCCAGCATTTT
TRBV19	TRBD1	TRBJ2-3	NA	CASSVRDSPTDTQYF	TGTGCCAGTAGTGTCCGGGACAGCCCCACAGATACGCAGTATTTT
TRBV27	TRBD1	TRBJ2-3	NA	CASSSNDRGSDTQYF	TGTGCCAGCAGTTCAAACGACAGGGGGTCTGATACGCAGTATTTT
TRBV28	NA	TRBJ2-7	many	CASSPPTETYEQYF	TGTGCCAGCAGTCCGCCGACAGAAACCTACGAGCAGTACTTC
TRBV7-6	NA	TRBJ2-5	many	CASSLEGGDYETQYF	TGTGCCAGCAGCTTAGAGGGCGGAGACTATGAGACCCAGTACTTC
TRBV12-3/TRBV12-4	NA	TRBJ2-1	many	CASSLSLDEQFF	TGTGCCAGCAGTCTCTCTTTGGATGAGCAGTTCTTC
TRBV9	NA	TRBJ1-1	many	CASSEDPVMNTEAFF	TGTGCCAGCAGCGAAGATCCAGTCATGAACACTGAAGCTTTCTTT
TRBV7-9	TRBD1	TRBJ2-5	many	CASSDRDSQETQYF	TGTGCCAGCAGCGACCGGGACAGTCAAGAGACCCAGTACTTC
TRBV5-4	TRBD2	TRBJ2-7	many	CASSLASGRANHF	TGTGCCAGCAGCTTGGCTAGCGGGAGGGCCAACCACTTC
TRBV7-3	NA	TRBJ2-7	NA	CASSLNGTGLYEQYF	TGTGCCAGCAGCTTAAACGGTACAGGATTATACGAGCAGTACTTC
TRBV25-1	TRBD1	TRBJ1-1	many	CASSAWGQMVEAFF	TGTGCCAGCAGTGCCTGGGGACAGATGGTTGAAGCTTTCTTT
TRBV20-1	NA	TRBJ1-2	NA	CSAREGDGSRSPKDGYTF	TGCAGTGCTAGAGAAGGGGACGGCAGCCGGAGCCCTAAGGATGGCTACACCTTC
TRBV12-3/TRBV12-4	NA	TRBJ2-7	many	CASSSRGGERPTYEQYF	TGTGCCAGCAGTTCTAGGGGGGGGGAACGCCCTACCTACGAGCAGTACTTC
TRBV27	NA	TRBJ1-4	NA	CAGSLRGAATNEKLFF	TGTGCCGGCAGTTTACGGGGGGCGGCAACTAATGAAAAACTGTTTTTT
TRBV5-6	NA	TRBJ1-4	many	CASSPRGPIKKLFF	TGTGCCAGCAGCCCCAGAGGTCCAATTAAAAAACTGTTTTTT
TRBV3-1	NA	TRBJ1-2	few	CASTNNGMQINYGYTF	TGTGCCAGCACCAACAATGGGATGCAAATTAACTATGGCTACACCTTC
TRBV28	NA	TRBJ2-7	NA	CASSLERGAYEQCF	TGTGCCAGCAGTTTGGAGAGGGGTGCATACGAGCAGTGCTTC
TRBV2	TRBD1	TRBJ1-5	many	CASSLGTAGNQPQHF	TGTGCCAGCAGCCTAGGGACAGCTGGGAATCAGCCCCAGCATTTT
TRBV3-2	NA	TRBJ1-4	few	CASSLGPGQPNEKLFF	TGTGCCAGCAGCCTCGGACCGGGACAGCCAAATGAAAAACTGTTTTTT
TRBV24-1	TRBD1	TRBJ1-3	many	CATPIQGELTGNTIYF	TGTGCCACCCCTATACAGGGGGAACTTACTGGAAACACCATATATTTT
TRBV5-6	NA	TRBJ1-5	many	CASSLALKGDNQPQHF	TGTGCCAGCAGCTTGGCCTTGAAAGGGGATAATCAGCCCCAGCATTTT
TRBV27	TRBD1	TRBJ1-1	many	CASSQTGGAEAFF	TGTGCCAGCAGCCAGACAGGGGGTGCTGAAGCTTTCTTT
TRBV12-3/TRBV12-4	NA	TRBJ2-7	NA	CASSWSREQYF	TGTGCCAGCAGTTGGTCTCGCGAGCAGTACTTC
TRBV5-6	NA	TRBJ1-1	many	CASSLRLITEAFF	TGTGCCAGCAGCTTGCGGTTGATCACTGAAGCTTTCTTT
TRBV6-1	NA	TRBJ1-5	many	CASSEQGWGNQPQHF	TGTGCCAGCAGTGAACAGGGTTGGGGCAATCAGCCCCAGCATTTT
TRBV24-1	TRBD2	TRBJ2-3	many	CATSDSAGGTDTQYF	TGTGCCACCAGTGATTCAGCGGGGGGCACAGATACGCAGTATTTT
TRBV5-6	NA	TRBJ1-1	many	CASSLMGEAFF	TGTGCCAGCAGCTTGATGGGTGAAGCTTTCTTT
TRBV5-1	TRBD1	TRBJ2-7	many	CASSSPTGPGTGSYEQYF	TGCGCCAGCAGCTCTCCAACCGGTCCCGGGACAGGGTCCTACGAGCAGTACTTC
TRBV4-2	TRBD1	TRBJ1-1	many	CASSQGQGDVNTEAFF	TGTGCCAGCAGCCAAGGACAGGGGGACGTGAACACTGAAGCTTTCTTT
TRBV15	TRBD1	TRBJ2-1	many	CATSRGPGGAYNEQFF	TGTGCCACCAGCAGAGGCCCAGGGGGTGCCTACAATGAGCAGTTCTTC
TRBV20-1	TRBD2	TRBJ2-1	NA	CSAREGLAGGREQFF	TGCAGTGCTAGAGAGGGACTAGCGGGGGGCCGTGAGCAGTTCTTC
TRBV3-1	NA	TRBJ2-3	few	CASSRDGITLTDTQYF	TGTGCCAGCAGCCGCGACGGAATAACCCTCACAGATACGCAGTATTTT
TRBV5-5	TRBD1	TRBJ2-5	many	CASSPRDRGMETQYF	TGTGCCAGCAGCCCCAGGGACAGGGGTATGGAGACCCAGTACTTC
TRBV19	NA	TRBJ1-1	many	CASSMVSSAEAFF	TGTGCCAGTAGTATGGTCTCTAGCGCTGAAGCTTTCTTT
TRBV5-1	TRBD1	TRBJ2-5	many	CASRPMTGGASETQYF	TGCGCCAGCAGACCGATGACAGGGGGCGCGTCGGAGACCCAGTACTTC
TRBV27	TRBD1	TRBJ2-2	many	CASIESGTGSTGELFF	TGTGCCAGCATCGAATCCGGGACAGGGAGTACCGGGGAGCTGTTTTTT
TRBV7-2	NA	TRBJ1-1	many	CASSEDRPTTIYFAEAFF	TGTGCCAGCAGCGAAGACAGGCCCACGACTATCTATTTTGCTGAAGCTTTCTTT
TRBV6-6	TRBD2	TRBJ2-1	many	CASSYVGLAGGDSYNEQFF	TGTGCCAGCAGTTACGTCGGACTAGCGGGAGGCGACTCCTACAATGAGCAGTTCTTC
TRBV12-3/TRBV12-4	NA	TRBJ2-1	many	CASSSMNSVGDEQFF	TGTGCCAGCAGTTCTATGAACTCCGTAGGGGATGAGCAGTTCTTC
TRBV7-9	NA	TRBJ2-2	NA	CASSLAPKNTGELFF	TGTGCCAGCAGCTTAGCCCCAAAGAACACCGGGGAGCTGTTTTTT
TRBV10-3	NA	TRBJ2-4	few	CAISKNSDPPRNIQYF	TGTGCCATCAGTAAAAACTCCGACCCCCCGCGGAACATTCAGTACTTC
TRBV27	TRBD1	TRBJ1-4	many	CASSPVTGDEKLFF	TGTGCCAGCAGTCCCGTTACAGGGGATGAAAAACTGTTTTTT
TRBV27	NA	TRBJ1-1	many	CASSLLGVEGTTEAFF	TGTGCCAGCAGTTTATTAGGGGTCGAGGGGACCACTGAAGCTTTCTTT
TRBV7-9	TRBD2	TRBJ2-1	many	CASSLASGGSSYNEQFF	TGTGCCAGCAGCTTAGCTAGCGGGGGTAGCTCCTACAATGAGCAGTTCTTC
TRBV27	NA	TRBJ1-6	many	CASTRSSYNSPLHF	TGTGCCAGCACGCGGAGCTCCTATAATTCACCCCTCCACTTT
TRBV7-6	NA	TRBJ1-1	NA	CASSTLADKNTEALF	TGTGCCAGCAGCACTCTGGCGGATAAGAACACTGAAGCTCTCTTT
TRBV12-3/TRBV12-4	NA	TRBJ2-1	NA	CASSRGNSYNEQFF	TGTGCCAGCAGTAGGGGAAACTCCTACAATGAGCAGTTCTTC
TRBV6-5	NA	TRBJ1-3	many	CASSYTQPSGNTIYF	TGTGCCAGCAGTTACACCCAACCCTCTGGAAACACCATATATTTT
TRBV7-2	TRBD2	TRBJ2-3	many	CASSQGLAGGFFDTQYF	TGTGCCAGCAGCCAGGGACTAGCGGGAGGTTTTTTCGATACGCAGTATTTT
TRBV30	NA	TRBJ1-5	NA	CAWSSGRRGPPQHF	TGTGCCTGGAGTTCGGGTCGCCGGGGGCCGCCCCAGCATTTT
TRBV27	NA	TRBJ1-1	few	CASARTLGTEALF	TGTGCCAGCGCCCGAACTTTGGGCACTGAAGCTCTCTTT